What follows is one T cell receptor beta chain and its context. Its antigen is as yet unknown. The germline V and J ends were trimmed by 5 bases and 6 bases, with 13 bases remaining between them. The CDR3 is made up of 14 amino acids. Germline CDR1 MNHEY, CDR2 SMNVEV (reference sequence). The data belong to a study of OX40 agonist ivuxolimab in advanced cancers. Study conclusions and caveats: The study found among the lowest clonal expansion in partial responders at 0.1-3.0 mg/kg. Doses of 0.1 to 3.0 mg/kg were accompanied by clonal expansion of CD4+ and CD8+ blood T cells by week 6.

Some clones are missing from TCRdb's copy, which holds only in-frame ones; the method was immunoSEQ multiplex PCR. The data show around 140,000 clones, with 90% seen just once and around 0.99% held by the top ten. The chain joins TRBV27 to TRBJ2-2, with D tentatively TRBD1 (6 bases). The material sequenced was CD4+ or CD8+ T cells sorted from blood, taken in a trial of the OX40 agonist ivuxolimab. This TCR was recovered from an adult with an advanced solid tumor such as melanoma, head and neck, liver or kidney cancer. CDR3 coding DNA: TGTGCCAGCAGTATTAACAGGGTTGCCGGGGAGCTGTTTTTT. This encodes CASSINRVAGELFF.